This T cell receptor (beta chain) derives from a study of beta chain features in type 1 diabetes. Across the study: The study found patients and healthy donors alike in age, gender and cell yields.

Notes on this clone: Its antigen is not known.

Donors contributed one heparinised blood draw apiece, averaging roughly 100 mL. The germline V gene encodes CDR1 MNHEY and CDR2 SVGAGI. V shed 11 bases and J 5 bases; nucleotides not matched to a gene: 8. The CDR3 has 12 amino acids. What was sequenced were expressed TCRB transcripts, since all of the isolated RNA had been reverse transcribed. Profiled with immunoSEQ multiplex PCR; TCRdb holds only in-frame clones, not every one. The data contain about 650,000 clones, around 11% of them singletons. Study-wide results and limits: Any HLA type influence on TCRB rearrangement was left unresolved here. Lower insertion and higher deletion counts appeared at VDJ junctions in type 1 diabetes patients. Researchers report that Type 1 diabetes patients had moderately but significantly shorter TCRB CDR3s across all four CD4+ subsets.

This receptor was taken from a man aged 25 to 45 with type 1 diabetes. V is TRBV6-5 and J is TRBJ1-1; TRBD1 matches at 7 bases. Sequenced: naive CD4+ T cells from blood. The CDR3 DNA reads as TGTGCCTCCCACAGGGGCGGAACTGAAGCTTTCTTT. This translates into CASHRGGTEAFF.